Following are 10 T cell receptor beta chains from one sample sequenced in a study of blood T cells in healthy people across ages. Through a sample-barcoded 5' primer and a J-beta primer mix, a second PCR was run for roughly 7 to 11 cycles. TCRdb fed the 5' RACE reads into MiXCR, producing one record per CDR3 protein. The sample lists around 1,000,000 distinct CDR3 sequences, under 40% occurring once. The sample comprised blood. The receptors originated from a man in his late teens or twenties in good health.

This clonotype was seen a handful of times. The rearrangement uses TRBV2 and TRBJ1-2; D is undetermined. This CDR3 contains 16 residues. The germline CDR1 and CDR2 sequences are SNHLY and FYNNEI. V lost 4 bases and J 2 bases, leaving 17 bases between the germline ends. This CDR3 is CASSVGRGYPNYGYTF. The CDR3, as DNA: TGTGCCAGCAGTGTAGGAAGAGGGTACCCCAACTATGGCTACACCTTC.

This chain joins TRBV10-3 and TRBJ2-1; the D gene is possibly TRBD2 (7 bases). V was clipped by 0 bases and J by 5 bases, with 17 bases between them. CDR3 length equals 17 residues. Germline V lookup: CDR1 ENHRY, CDR2 SYGVKD. CDR3 coding DNA: TGTGCCATCAGTGAGTCGACGTTAGGGGGGGCGGACAATGAGCAGTTCTTC. This encodes CAISESTLGGADNEQFF.

This chain connects TRBV20-1 to TRBJ1-4; 7 bases agree with TRBD1. The CDR3 runs 13 residues. Germline V gives CDR1 DFQATT, CDR2 SNEGSKA (reference sequence). Unmatched junction bases numbered 7, after V lost 6 bases and J lost 6 bases. CDR3 DNA sequence: TGCAGTGCGCCCACCGGGACAGATGAAAAACTGTTTTTT. This gives the protein CSAPTGTDEKLFF.

The sample holds a few counts of this clonotype. The chain is built from TRBV20-1 and TRBJ1-5; 7 bases align to TRBD1. The germline CDR1 and CDR2 sequences are DFQATT and SNEGSKA (reference sequence). J lost 2 bases, V lost 5 bases, and 6 bases had no gene match. The CDR3 is made up of 14 amino acids. The CDR3 protein is CSARGGAGNQPQHF. The CDR3 bases are TGCAGTGCTCGAGGGGGCGCGGGCAATCAGCCCCAGCATTTT.

V is TRBV3-1 and J is TRBJ1-2; TRBD1 might be the D (6 bases). The CDR3 extends over 13 amino acids. Looked up from germline, CDR1 is LGHDT and CDR2 is YNNKEL (reference sequence). V was cut by 1 base and J by 7 bases, with 10 bases left in between. The CDR3 DNA follows: TGTGCCAGCAGCCAAGGACAGGATGGTGGCTACACCTTC. Amino acid sequence: CASSQGQDGGYTF.

This clonotype is a singleton in its sample. V gene TRBV4-3 combines with J gene TRBJ1-1; D is perhaps TRBD1 (5 bases). V was cut by 0 bases and J by 6 bases, with 14 bases left in between. This CDR3 comprises 15 residues. From germline, CDR1 is LGHNA and CDR2 YSLEER. DNA of the CDR3: TGCGCCAGCAGCCAAGAACTGGGGGGGATCTCTGAAGCTTTCTTT. Protein: CASSQELGGISEAFF.

V usage is TRBV5-1 and J usage is TRBJ2-3, with unresolved D. The CDR3 length is 15 residues. Germline V gene lookup returns CDR1 SGHRS and CDR2 YFSETQ. V dropped 1 base and J dropped 3 bases, with 12 bases sitting between them. The CDR3 is CASSLLVTETDTQYF. The DNA for the CDR3 is TGCGCCAGCAGCTTGTTGGTAACAGAGACAGATACGCAGTATTTT.

The chain uses TRBV5-1 and TRBJ2-7; D is possibly TRBD2 (5 bases). Germline V gene sequence: CDR1 SGHRS, CDR2 YFSETQ. Deletions cut 1 base from V and 7 bases from J, with 18 bases between. This CDR3 is 15 amino acids long. The CDR3 DNA reads TGCGCCAGCAGCTTGCGGGATTACTCCTACAATGAGCAGTACTTC. Its protein product is CASSLRDYSYNEQYF.

A single count supports this clonotype. The chain couples TRBV6-2 or TRBV6-3 to TRBJ2-1, with TRBD1 matching 10 bases. The trim removed 4 bases at V and 6 bases at J, leaving 9 bases unmatched. The CDR3 covers 16 residues. From germline, CDR1 is MNHEY and CDR2 SVGEGT. The CDR3 DNA reads TGTGCCAGCAGTTTCCCACGGACAGGGGGTACCAATGAGCAGTTCTTC. This gives the protein CASSFPRTGGTNEQFF.

V is TRBV9 and J is TRBJ2-1; 13 bases agree with TRBD2. The J call may be mistaken, given a closer DNA end match to TRBJ2-7. CDR3 length: 16 residues. Germline values: CDR1 SGDLS, CDR2 YYNGEE. The CDR3 DNA reads TGTGCCAGCAGCGGCAGACTAGCGGGGGGCTACAATGAGCAGTACTTC. It encodes CASSGRLAGGYNEQYF.